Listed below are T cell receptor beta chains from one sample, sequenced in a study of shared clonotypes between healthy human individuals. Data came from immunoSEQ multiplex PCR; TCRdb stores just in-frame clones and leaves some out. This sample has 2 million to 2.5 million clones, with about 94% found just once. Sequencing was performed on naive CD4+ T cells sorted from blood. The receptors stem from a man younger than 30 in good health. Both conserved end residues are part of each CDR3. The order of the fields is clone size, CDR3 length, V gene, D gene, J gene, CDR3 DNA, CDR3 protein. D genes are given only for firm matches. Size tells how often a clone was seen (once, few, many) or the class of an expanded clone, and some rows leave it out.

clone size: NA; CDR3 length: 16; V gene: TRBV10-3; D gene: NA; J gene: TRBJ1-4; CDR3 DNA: TGTGCCATCAGTGAGTGGCAAACCCAAACTAATGAAAAACTGTTTTTT; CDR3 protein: CAISEWQTQTNEKLFF
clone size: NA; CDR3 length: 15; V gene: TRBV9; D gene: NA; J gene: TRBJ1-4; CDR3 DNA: TGTGCCAGCAGCCCGGGGGCAGGTTCCCTTGAAAAACTGTTTTTT; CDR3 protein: CASSPGAGSLEKLFF
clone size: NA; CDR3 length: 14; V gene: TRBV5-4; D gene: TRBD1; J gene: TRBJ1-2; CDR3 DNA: TGTGCCAGCAGCCCAGGGGGACAGGACTATGGCTACACCTTC; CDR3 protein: CASSPGGQDYGYTF
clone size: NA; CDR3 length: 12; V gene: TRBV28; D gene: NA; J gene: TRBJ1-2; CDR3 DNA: TGTGCCAGCAGTACCACCCTGAGGGGCTACACCTTC; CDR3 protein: CASSTTLRGYTF
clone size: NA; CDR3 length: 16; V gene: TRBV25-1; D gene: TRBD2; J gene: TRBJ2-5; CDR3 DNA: TGTGCCAGCAGTGACCGACTAGCGGGGGGAATGGAGACCCAGTACTTC; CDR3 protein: CASSDRLAGGMETQYF
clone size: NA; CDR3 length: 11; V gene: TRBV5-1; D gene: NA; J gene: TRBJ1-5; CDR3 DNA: TGCGCCAGCAGCCCTAATCAGCCCCAGCATTTT; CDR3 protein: CASSPNQPQHF
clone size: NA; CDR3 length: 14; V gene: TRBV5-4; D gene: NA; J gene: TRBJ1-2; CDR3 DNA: TGTGCCAGCAGCTTGGTAGATTATGGCGATGGCTACACCTTC; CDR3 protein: CASSLVDYGDGYTF
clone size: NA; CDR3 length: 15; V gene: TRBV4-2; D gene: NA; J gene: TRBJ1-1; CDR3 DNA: TGTGCCAGCAGCCAAGATTCGGGGCGGGACACTGAAGCTTTCTTT; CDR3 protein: CASSQDSGRDTEAFF
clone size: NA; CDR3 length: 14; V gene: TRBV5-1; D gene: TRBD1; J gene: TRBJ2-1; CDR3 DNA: TGCGCCAGCAGCTTTGGGACAGGGACCAATGAGCAGTTCTTC; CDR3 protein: CASSFGTGTNEQFF
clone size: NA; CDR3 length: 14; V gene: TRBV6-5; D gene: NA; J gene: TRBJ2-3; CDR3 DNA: TGTGCCAGCAGTGATACACAGGGTCCAGATACGCAGTATTTT; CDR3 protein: CASSDTQGPDTQYF
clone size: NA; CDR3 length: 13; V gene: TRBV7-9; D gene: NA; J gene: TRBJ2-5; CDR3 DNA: TGTGCCAGCAGCCCCGCGAAGCACGAGACCCAGTACTTC; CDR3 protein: CASSPAKHETQYF
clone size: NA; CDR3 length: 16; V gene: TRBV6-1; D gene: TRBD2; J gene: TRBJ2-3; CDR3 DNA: TGTGCCAGCAGTGAAGTTCCGGGGGGGGTCACAGATACGCAGTATTTT; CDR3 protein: CASSEVPGGVTDTQYF
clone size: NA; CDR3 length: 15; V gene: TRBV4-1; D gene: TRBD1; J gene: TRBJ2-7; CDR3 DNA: TGCGCCAGCAGCCAAGAAAGGCAGGGGGCCTACGAGCAGTACTTC; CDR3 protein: CASSQERQGAYEQYF
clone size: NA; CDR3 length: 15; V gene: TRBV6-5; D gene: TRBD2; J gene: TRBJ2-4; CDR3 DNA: TGTGCCAGCAGTTACTCGGGGCGGGAGGGAAACATTCAGTACTTC; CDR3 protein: CASSYSGREGNIQYF
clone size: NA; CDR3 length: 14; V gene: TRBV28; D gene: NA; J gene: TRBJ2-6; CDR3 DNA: TGTGCCAGCAGCCGTCCCTCTGGGGCCAACGTCCTGACTTTC; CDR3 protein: CASSRPSGANVLTF
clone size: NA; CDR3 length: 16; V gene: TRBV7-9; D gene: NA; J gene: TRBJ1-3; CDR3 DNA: TGTGCCAGCATCACCAGTGGGGTGGGGACTGGAAACACCATATATTTT; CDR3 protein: CASITSGVGTGNTIYF
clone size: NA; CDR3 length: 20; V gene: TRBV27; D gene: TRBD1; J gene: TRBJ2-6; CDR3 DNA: TGTGCCAGCAGTGCGGGACAGGGGTATCTTGTCTCACCTGGGGCCAACGTCCTGACTTTC; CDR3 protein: CASSAGQGYLVSPGANVLTF
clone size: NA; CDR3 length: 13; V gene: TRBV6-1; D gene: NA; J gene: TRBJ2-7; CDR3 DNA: TGTGCCAGCAAAAAGACAGGTATCTACGAGCAGTACTTC; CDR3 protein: CASKKTGIYEQYF
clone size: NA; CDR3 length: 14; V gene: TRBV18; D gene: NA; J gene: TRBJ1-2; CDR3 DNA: TGTGCCAGCTCACCGAAGGTCGAAGGGTATGGCTACACCTTC; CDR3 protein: CASSPKVEGYGYTF
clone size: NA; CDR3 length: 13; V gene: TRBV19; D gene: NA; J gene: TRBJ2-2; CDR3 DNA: TGTGCCAGCACCCGGGGAAACACCGGGGAGCTGTTTTTT; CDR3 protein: CASTRGNTGELFF
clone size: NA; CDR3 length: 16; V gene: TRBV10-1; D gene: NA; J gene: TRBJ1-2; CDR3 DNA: TGCGCCAGCAGTGAGAGTCCAGACGCGGCTAACTATGGCTACACCTTC; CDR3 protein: CASSESPDAANYGYTF
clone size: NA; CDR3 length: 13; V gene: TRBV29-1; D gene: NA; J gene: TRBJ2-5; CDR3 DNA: TGCAGCGGAGGGGGATCGGCACAAGAGACCCAGTACTTC; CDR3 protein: CSGGGSAQETQYF
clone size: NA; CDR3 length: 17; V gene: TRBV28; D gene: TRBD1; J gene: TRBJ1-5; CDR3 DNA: TGTGCCAGCAGTTTTCAACAGGGGGCTAATAGAAATCAGCCCCAGCATTTT; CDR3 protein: CASSFQQGANRNQPQHF
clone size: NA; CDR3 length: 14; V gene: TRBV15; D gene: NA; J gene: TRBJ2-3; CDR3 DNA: TGTGCCACCAGCAGGGCGGACATTACAGATACGCAGTATTTT; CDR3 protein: CATSRADITDTQYF
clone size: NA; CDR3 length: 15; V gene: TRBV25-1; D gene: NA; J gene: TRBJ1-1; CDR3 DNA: TGTGCCAGCAGTAGCCCGGGCTCCATGAACACTGAAGCTTTCTTT; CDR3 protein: CASSSPGSMNTEAFF
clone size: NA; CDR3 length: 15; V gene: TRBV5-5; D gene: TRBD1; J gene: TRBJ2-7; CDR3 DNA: TGTGCCAGCAGCTTGATAGGGACAGGGGGCGTCGAGCAGTACTTC; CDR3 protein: CASSLIGTGGVEQYF
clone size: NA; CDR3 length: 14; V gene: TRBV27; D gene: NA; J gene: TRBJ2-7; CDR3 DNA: TGTGCCAGCACCGAGACAGGTCCCCCCTACGAGCAGTACTTC; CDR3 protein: CASTETGPPYEQYF
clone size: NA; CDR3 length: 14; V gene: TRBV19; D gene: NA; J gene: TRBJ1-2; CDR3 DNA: TGTGCCAGTAGTATACAGGCACCTAACTATGGCTACACCTTC; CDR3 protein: CASSIQAPNYGYTF
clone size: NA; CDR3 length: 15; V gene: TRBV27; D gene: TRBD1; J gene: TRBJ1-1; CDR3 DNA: TGTGCCAGCAGGCTTGACAGGGCGGTGAACACTGAAGCTTTCTTT; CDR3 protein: CASRLDRAVNTEAFF
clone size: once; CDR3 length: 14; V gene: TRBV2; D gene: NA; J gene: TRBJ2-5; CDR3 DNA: TGTGCCAGCAGTGTGGTACTGCAGCAAGAGACCCAGTACTTC; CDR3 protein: CASSVVLQQETQYF
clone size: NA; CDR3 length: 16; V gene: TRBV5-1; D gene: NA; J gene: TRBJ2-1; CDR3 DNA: TGCGCCAGCAGCTTGTTTGGCGGGATCCCTTCAGGGGAGCAGTTCTTC; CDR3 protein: CASSLFGGIPSGEQFF
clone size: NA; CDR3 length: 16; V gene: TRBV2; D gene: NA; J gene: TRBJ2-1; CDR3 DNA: TGTGCCAGCAGTCTCCGACAGAGTTCTTTGGGTAATGAGCAGTTCTTC; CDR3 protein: CASSLRQSSLGNEQFF
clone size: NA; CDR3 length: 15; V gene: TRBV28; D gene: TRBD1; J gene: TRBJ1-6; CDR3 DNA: TGTGCCAGCAGTTTAAGGACAGGGAGGGATTCACCCCTCCACTTT; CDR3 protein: CASSLRTGRDSPLHF
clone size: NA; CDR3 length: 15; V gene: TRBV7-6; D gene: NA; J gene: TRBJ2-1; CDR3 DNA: TGTGCCAGCAGCCCCGCAGGGATGTCCTACAATGAGCAGTTCTTC; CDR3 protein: CASSPAGMSYNEQFF
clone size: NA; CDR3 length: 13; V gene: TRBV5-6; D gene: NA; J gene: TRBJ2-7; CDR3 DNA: TGTGCCAGCAGCTTGGAAAGAGCCTACGAGCAGTACTTC; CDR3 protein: CASSLERAYEQYF
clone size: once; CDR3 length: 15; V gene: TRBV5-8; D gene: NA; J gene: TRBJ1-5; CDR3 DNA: TGTGCCAGCAGCTTGGGGGAGTCTAGCAATCAGCCCCAGCATTTT; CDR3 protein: CASSLGESSNQPQHF
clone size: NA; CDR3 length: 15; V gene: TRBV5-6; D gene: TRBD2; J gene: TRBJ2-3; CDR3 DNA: TGTGCCAGCAGCTTGGGGTCCACAAGGGAGGGTACGCAGTATTTT; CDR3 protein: CASSLGSTREGTQYF
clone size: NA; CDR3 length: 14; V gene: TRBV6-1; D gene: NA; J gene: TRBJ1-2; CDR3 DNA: TGTGCCAGCAGTGAAGGCGCACAGCTCTATGGCTACACCTTC; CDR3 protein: CASSEGAQLYGYTF
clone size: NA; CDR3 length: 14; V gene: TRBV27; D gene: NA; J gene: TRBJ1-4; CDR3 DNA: TGTGCCAGCAGTTTATTCCAGGGAGGTGAAAAACTGTTTTTT; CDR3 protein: CASSLFQGGEKLFF
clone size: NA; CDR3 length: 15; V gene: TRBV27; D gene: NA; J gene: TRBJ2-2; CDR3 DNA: TGTGCCAGCAGTTTAATGATGAGGAGCCACGGGGAGCTGTTTTTT; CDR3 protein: CASSLMMRSHGELFF
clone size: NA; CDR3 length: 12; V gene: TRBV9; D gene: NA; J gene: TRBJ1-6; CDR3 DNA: TGTGCCAGCAGCGTCGGGAATTCACCCCTCCACTTT; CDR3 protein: CASSVGNSPLHF